The 25 T cell receptor beta chains listed next were all sequenced from one sample in a study of T cells in localized non-small cell lung cancer. Data came from immunoSEQ multiplex PCR; TCRdb stores just in-frame clones and leaves some out. Of tens of thousands of clones in the sample, approximately 90% were seen once. The sample was peripheral blood, taken before any cancer treatment. The receptors come from a female donor of 60 years or more with stage I lung adenocarcinoma.

The chain couples TRBV11-2 to TRBJ1-2; D ambiguous. V was shortened by 5 bases and J by 5 bases, with 21 bases between the two germline ends. Germline loops: CDR1 SGHAT, CDR2 FQNNGV. The CDR3 is made up of 16 amino acids. The CDR3 region has the DNA TGTGCCAGCAGCCCCCTTGGCAGGTCTTCTGTTTATGGCTACACCTTC. As protein: CASSPLGRSSVYGYTF.

This clone was picked up a small number of times. The gene calls are TRBV7-8 and TRBJ1-5, with TRBD1 identical over 7 bases. CDR1 is SGHVS and CDR2 is FQNEAQ in the germline V gene. The CDR3 has 15 amino acids. Trimming cost V 2 bases and J 6 bases; bases outside gene matches: 7. CDR3 in amino acids: CASSLMGQSRQPQHF. In DNA, the CDR3 is TGTGCCAGCAGCTTAATGGGACAGAGTCGTCAGCCCCAGCATTTT.

The chain uses TRBV6-6 and TRBJ1-4; D is ambiguous. The CDR3 consists of 13 residues. V was cut by 6 bases and J by 5 bases, with 10 bases left in between. Germline V CDR1 and CDR2: MNHNY, SVGAGI (reference sequence). The CDR3 here is CASRIPVNEKLFF. In DNA, the CDR3 is TGTGCCAGCAGGATCCCGGTAAATGAAAAACTGTTTTTT.

The chain recombines TRBV6-6 with TRBJ1-1; D is undetermined. Per germline, CDR1 MNHNY and CDR2 SVGAGI (reference sequence). The CDR3 loop spans 12 amino acids. V was pared by 6 bases and J by 7 bases, with 12 bases between. Written as DNA, the CDR3 is TGTGCCAGCAGGCTGAGTGACCGTGAAGCTTTCTTT. Protein product: CASRLSDREAFF.

This rearrangement joins TRBV4-1 to TRBJ1-5, with TRBD1 as a possible D gene (5 bases). Germline CDR1 is MGHRA and CDR2 is YSYEKL. Trimming cost V 2 bases and J 6 bases, with 11 bases left between them. This CDR3 spans 14 amino acids. The CDR3 protein is CASSQRDWRQPQHF. CDR3 sequence (DNA): TGCGCCAGCAGCCAAAGGGACTGGCGTCAGCCCCAGCATTTT.

The chain is built from TRBV29-1 and TRBJ2-7; tentatively, D is TRBD1 (5 bases). This CDR3 contains 13 residues. The ends were cut back, 7 bases at V and 2 bases at J, with 15 bases in the middle. Per germline, CDR1 SQVTM and CDR2 ANQGSEA. The CDR3: CSAEVQGAYEQYF. CDR3 DNA: TGCAGCGCGGAAGTCCAGGGTGCCTACGAGCAGTACTTC.

The chain joins TRBV19 to TRBJ2-7; tentative D call: TRBD1 (5 bases). Deletions cut 3 bases from V and 6 bases from J, with 12 bases between. The CDR3 is 13 amino acids. Germline V CDR1 and CDR2: LNHDA, SQIVND (reference sequence). The CDR3 DNA reads as TGTGCCAGTAGTATTGGGCTTCAGGGCGAGCAGTACTTC. This gives the protein CASSIGLQGEQYF.

The chain is built from TRBV15 and TRBJ2-1; 12 bases are shared with TRBD1. The CDR3 totals 20 residues. Germline values: CDR1 LNHNV, CDR2 YYDKDF (reference sequence). Germline trimming cut 3 bases from V and 0 bases from J; bases unmatched to any gene: 12. CDR3 nucleotides: TGTGCCACCAGCAGCCGGGACAGGGGGCGCTTTTGGGGCTCCTACAATGAGCAGTTCTTC. Translating it yields CATSSRDRGRFWGSYNEQFF.

A few counts support this clone. CDR3 nucleotides: TGTGCCAGCAGTGATAGTCAGGGCGGTCGGACCTTC. Its protein product is CASSDSQGGRTF. The chain is built from TRBV6-1 and TRBJ1-2, with D possibly TRBD1 on 5 matching bases. This CDR3 has 12 amino acids. Trimming stripped 3 bases from V and 14 bases from J, with 16 bases between. CDR1 and CDR2 from the germline V gene are MNHNS and SASEGT.

Only a few counts were recorded for this clone. This rearrangement joins TRBV6-1 to TRBJ2-5; D is undetermined. This CDR3 has 11 amino acids. CDR1 is MNHNS, CDR2 SASEGT, per germline. The ends were cut back, 3 bases at V and 5 bases at J, with 4 bases in the middle. CDR3 nucleotide sequence: TGTGCCAGCAGTGAGCGGGAGACCCAGTACTTC. This gives the protein CASSERETQYF.

Here the CDR3 DNA reads TGCGCCAGGAACGGGCCTTCCCTTGGGGAAAAACTGTTTTTT. It yields the protein CARNGPSLGEKLFF. The chain employs TRBV10-1 and TRBJ1-4; D unclear. The CDR3 runs to 14 residues. Germline CDR1 and CDR2: WNHNN and SYGVQD (reference sequence). Between the trimmed V and J ends, which lost 9 bases and 8 bases, there was a span of 19 bases.

The chain combines TRBV19 with TRBJ2-4; 7 nucleotides line up with TRBD1. J was trimmed by 7 bases and V by 3 bases; bases with no gene match: 0. Germline CDR1 LNHDA, CDR2 SQIVND (reference sequence). This CDR3 region has 12 residues. The chain's CDR3 is CASSMTGNIQYF. The CDR3 nucleotides read TGTGCCAGTAGTATGACAGGGAACATTCAGTACTTC.

The chain combines TRBV28 with TRBJ1-2; a possible D gene is TRBD1 (6 bases). Deletions cut 7 bases from V and 0 bases from J, with 15 bases between. Germline loops: CDR1 MDHEN, CDR2 SYDVKM. This CDR3 contains 15 residues. The CDR3 is CASKTGSASNYGYTF. CDR3 DNA: TGTGCCAGCAAAACAGGGTCCGCCTCTAACTATGGCTACACCTTC.

This CDR3 is CASSLAEGRGGYTF. DNA of the CDR3: TGCGCCAGCAGCTTGGCCGAGGGCAGGGGAGGCTACACCTTC. The rearrangement joins TRBV5-1 to TRBJ1-2; a weak D match, TRBD1 (6 bases). Trimming took off 0 bases at V and 8 bases at J, with 14 bases between the two ends. Germline values: CDR1 SGHRS, CDR2 YFSETQ. The CDR3 length is 14 residues.

This clone was seen just once. The chain has TRBV7-2 and TRBJ2-7; D is unresolved. This CDR3 contains 14 residues. V lost 1 base, J lost 3 bases, and 10 bases lay in between. Germline values: CDR1 SGHTA, CDR2 FQGNSA. CDR3 residues: CASSLETANYEQYF. The DNA of the CDR3 is TGTGCCAGCAGCTTAGAAACTGCCAACTACGAGCAGTACTTC.

This clone was seen a handful of times. The gene calls are TRBV7-6 and TRBJ1-6; 7 bases fit TRBD1. Germline CDR1 reads SGHVS; CDR2 reads FNYEAQ. V was pared by 4 bases and J by 9 bases, with 9 bases of the junction left unmatched. The CDR3 runs to 15 residues. The CDR3 loop reads CASSSQQGLSSPLHF. CDR3 in DNA: TGTGCCAGCAGCTCTCAACAGGGGCTAAGTTCACCCCTCCACTTT.

V is TRBV7-9 and J is TRBJ2-3; tentative D call: TRBD2 (6 bases). The CDR3 spans 14 residues. Trimming removed 2 bases at V and 6 bases at J, with 12 bases between. Germline lookup yields CDR1 SEHNR and CDR2 FQNEAQ (reference sequence). The CDR3 is CASSLLGGLDTQYF. The CDR3 DNA follows: TGTGCCAGCAGCTTACTTGGGGGGTTGGATACGCAGTATTTT.

The V and J genes are TRBV7-6 and TRBJ2-2, with TRBD1 as a possible D gene (6 bases). CDR1 SGHVS and CDR2 FNYEAQ come from the germline V gene. V was clipped by 8 bases and J by 1 base, with 20 bases between them. The CDR3 spans 17 residues. The chain's CDR3 is CASPQGYGPLNTGELFF. CDR3 DNA sequence: TGTGCCAGCCCCCAGGGGTACGGCCCCTTGAACACCGGGGAGCTGTTTTTT.

The chain employs TRBV5-1 and TRBJ1-1; TRBD1 aligns across 8 bases. CDR1 is SGHRS, CDR2 YFSETQ, per germline. The CDR3 is made up of 16 amino acids. Unmatched junction bases numbered 8, after V lost 4 bases and J lost 0 bases. The DNA of the CDR3 is TGCGCCAGCAGCGTTCCGACAGGGGCGATGAACACTGAAGCTTTCTTT. It codes for CASSVPTGAMNTEAFF. Supplemented by reference TRBV5-1 and TRBJ1-1, the full variable domain reads KAGVTQTPRYLIKTRGQQVTLSCSPISGHRSVSWYQQTPGQGLQFLFEYFSETQRNKGNFPGRFSGRQFSNSRSEMNVSTLELGDSALYLCASSVPTGAMNTEAFFGQGTRLTVV.

The rearrangement links TRBV18 to TRBJ1-1; D gene unclear. The CDR3 is 15 amino acids. Trimming pared 1 base from V and 1 base from J, leaving 10 bases between. Germline V gene lookup returns CDR1 KGHSH and CDR2 LQKENI. CDR3 loop: CASSPLVLGNTEAFF. CDR3 nucleotide sequence: TGTGCCAGCTCACCACTTGTACTGGGGAACACTGAAGCTTTCTTT.

This sequence joins TRBV30 and TRBJ1-1, with 7 bases aligning to TRBD1. Germline assignment: CDR1 GTSNPN and CDR2 SVGIG (reference sequence). The CDR3 runs 13 residues. V trimming: 2 bases; J trimming: 1 base; junction bases outside the gene matches: 1. DNA of the CDR3: TGTGCCTGGAGTTGGACAGGGAACACTGAAGCTTTCTTT. It encodes CAWSWTGNTEAFF.

J is TRBJ2-5 and V is TRBV5-5; 7 nucleotides match TRBD2. From germline, CDR1 is SGHKS and CDR2 YYEKEE (reference sequence). There are 15 residues in the CDR3. V lost 4 bases and J lost 3; bases outside the gene matches: 9. The CDR3 region has the DNA TGTGCCAGCAGCCCCCTGGGGGGGAGAGAAGAGACCCAGTACTTC. Translating gives CASSPLGGREETQYF.

V usage is TRBV23-1 and J usage is TRBJ1-1; D uncertain. TRBV23-1 is filed as an ORF, its function uncertain. CDR3 length: 16 residues. Trimming removed 1 base from V and 1 base from J, with 13 bases in between. The CDR3 sequence is CASSQYGCMRNTEAFF. The CDR3 DNA reads as TGCGCCAGCAGTCAATACGGGTGTATGCGGAACACTGAAGCTTTCTTT.

The table lists this clone with a count of one. CDR3 loop: CASSPDGAYEQYF. The CDR3, as DNA: TGTGCCAGCAGCCCCGACGGAGCCTACGAGCAGTACTTC. This chain links TRBV5-4 with TRBJ2-7; D not resolved. CDR1 and CDR2 (germline): SGHNT, YYREEE (reference sequence). V lost 4 bases, J lost 2 bases, and 10 bases lay in between. This CDR3 is built from 13 residues.

The chain is built from TRBV7-3 and TRBJ1-1; 7 nucleotides align to TRBD1. CDR1 is SGHTA, CDR2 FQGTGA, per germline. The CDR3 totals 14 residues. Germline trimming cut 3 bases from V and 2 bases from J; bases unmatched to any gene: 3. CDR3 sequence (DNA): TGTGCCAGCAGCTTTCGACAGGGTAACACTGAAGCTTTCTTT. Protein sequence: CASSFRQGNTEAFF.